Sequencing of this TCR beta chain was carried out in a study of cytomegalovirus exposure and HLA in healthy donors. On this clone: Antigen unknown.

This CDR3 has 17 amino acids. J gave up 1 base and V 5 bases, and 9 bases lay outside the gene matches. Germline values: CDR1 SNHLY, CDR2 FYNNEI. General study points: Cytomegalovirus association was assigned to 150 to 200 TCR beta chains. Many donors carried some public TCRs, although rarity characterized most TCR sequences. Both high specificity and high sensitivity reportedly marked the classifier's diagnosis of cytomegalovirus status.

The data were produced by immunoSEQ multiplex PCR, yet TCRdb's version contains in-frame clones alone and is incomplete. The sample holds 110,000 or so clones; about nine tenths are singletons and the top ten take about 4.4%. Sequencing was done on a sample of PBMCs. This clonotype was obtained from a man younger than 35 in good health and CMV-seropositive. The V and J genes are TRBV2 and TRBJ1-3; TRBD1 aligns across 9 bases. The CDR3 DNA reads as TGTGCCAGCAGTAGGACAGGGGCCCCACGATCTGGAAACACCATATATTTT. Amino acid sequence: CASSRTGAPRSGNTIYF.